The rows below give T cell receptor beta chains drawn from one sample of a study of PD-L1 blockade in urothelial cancer. TCRdb's copy holds only in-frame clones and misses some; the assay was immunoSEQ multiplex PCR. Among around 63,000 clones listed, more than 80% were seen once. The starting material was PBMCs, obtained around atezolizumab (anti-PD-L1) treatment. These receptors were taken from a man in his sixties or seventies with urothelial cancer. Both conserved end residues are part of each CDR3. The D gene is left open where the match is weak. Not all rows give a size; the values are once, few, many and, for expanded clones, a class.

v_gene	j_gene	d_gene	abundance	CDR3nt	CDR3aa
TRBV6-1	TRBJ2-1	TRBD2	few	TGTGCCAGCAGCTCGCCGGGACTAGGAGTCGATGAGCAGTTCTTC	CASSSPGLGVDEQFF
TRBV6-1	TRBJ1-6	.	few	TGTGCCAGCAGTGAAGCCAGGCTGAGCTCCTATAATTCACCCCTCCACTTT	CASSEARLSSYNSPLHF
TRBV7-6	TRBJ1-1	.	.	TGTGCCAGCAGCCCCGGAGAGGAGCGGAACACTGAAGCTTTCTTT	CASSPGEERNTEAFF
TRBV2	TRBJ1-2	.	few	TGTGCCAGCAGTGACCTGACAGGAGGAGGCTACACCTTC	CASSDLTGGGYTF
TRBV7-2	TRBJ2-7	.	.	TGTGCCAGCAGCCCCCCGACAGGAACGCTCTTCTACGAGCAGTACTTC	CASSPPTGTLFYEQYF
TRBV5-1	TRBJ2-5	TRBD1	.	TGCGCCAGCAGCCTGGGACAGGCTCAAGAGACCCAGTACTTC	CASSLGQAQETQYF
TRBV7-9	TRBJ2-3	.	.	TGTGCCAGCAGCTCTCTAAGGGGGGGTGGAGATACGCAGTATTTT	CASSSLRGGGDTQYF
TRBV9	TRBJ1-4	TRBD1	.	TGTGCCAGCAGCCTCGGGACAGTCGGTGAAAAACTGTTTTTT	CASSLGTVGEKLFF
TRBV5-1	TRBJ1-3	TRBD1	.	TGCGCCAGCAGCCCGTCATCCCGGGACAGGGGGTTACTGGGAGGAAACACCATATATTTT	CASSPSSRDRGLLGGNTIYF
TRBV4-3	TRBJ2-5	.	.	TGCGCCAGCAGCCAAGGCGGGGCATATCAAGAGACCCAGTACTTC	CASSQGGAYQETQYF
TRBV7-2	TRBJ2-7	.	.	TGTGCCAGCAGCTTCCTTGGTACAGGGATCGAGCAGTACTTC	CASSFLGTGIEQYF
TRBV5-1	TRBJ2-6	TRBD1	.	TGCGCCAGCAGCCCTACAGGACAGGTACTTAGCTCTGGGGCCAACGTCCTGACTTTC	CASSPTGQVLSSGANVLTF
TRBV2	TRBJ2-5	TRBD1	.	TGTGCCAGCATGACCGACAGGGCACAAGAGACCCAGTACTTC	CASMTDRAQETQYF
TRBV7-9	TRBJ1-4	.	.	TGTGCCAGCAGCTCCGGACAGAGGCTTAATGAAAAACTGTTTTTT	CASSSGQRLNEKLFF
TRBV10-3	TRBJ2-1	TRBD2	.	TGTGCCATCAGTGTAGTAGCGGGGGGTCACAATGAGCAGTTCTTC	CAISVVAGGHNEQFF
TRBV5-1	TRBJ2-2	.	few	TGCGCCAGCAGCTTGAGTACGGTGAACACCGGGGAGCTGTTTTTT	CASSLSTVNTGELFF
TRBV7-2	TRBJ2-1	.	.	TGTGCCAGCAGCGCACAGGGTTTCGAGCAGTTCTTC	CASSAQGFEQFF
TRBV19	TRBJ2-5	.	.	TGTGCCAGTAGTATAGTTAACAGCAGGGAGACCCAGTACTTC	CASSIVNSRETQYF
TRBV2	TRBJ1-2	TRBD1	.	TGTGCCAGCAGCCCTCAGACAGGGGGCTTTCATGGCTACACCTTC	CASSPQTGGFHGYTF
TRBV7-2	TRBJ2-3	TRBD2	.	TGTGCCAGCAGCCTTATAGCGGGAGAAACAGATACGCAGTATTTT	CASSLIAGETDTQYF
TRBV11-2	TRBJ2-1	.	.	TGTGCCAGTCTTGCAGGGGATAGGTACAATGAGCAGTTCTTC	CASLAGDRYNEQFF
TRBV18	TRBJ2-5	TRBD2	.	TGTGCCAGCTCAGGCCAGAGGAATAGCGGGAAAGAGACCCAGTACTTC	CASSGQRNSGKETQYF
TRBV5-4	TRBJ1-1	TRBD1	.	TGTGCCAGCAGCCGGGACAGGGCAAGAATGAACACTGAAGCTTTCTTT	CASSRDRARMNTEAFF
TRBV5-1	TRBJ2-7	.	.	TGCGCCAGCAGCCCCGGGGAGGCCCTCTCCTACGAGCAGTACTTC	CASSPGEALSYEQYF
TRBV25-1	TRBJ2-5	.	.	TGTGCCAGCACCCCTAGCGCCGAAGAGACCCAGTACTTC	CASTPSAEETQYF
TRBV7-6	TRBJ1-6	.	.	TGTGCCAGCAGCTTAGAGACAGCTAATTCACCCCTCCACTTT	CASSLETANSPLHF
TRBV4-2	TRBJ1-5	.	.	TGTGCCAGCAGCCAAGACCCCCCAGGGAAGATCAGTCAGCCCCAGCATTTT	CASSQDPPGKISQPQHF
TRBV11-3	TRBJ2-2	TRBD1	.	TGTGCCAGCAGCCGGTGGACAGGGACCAACACCGGGGAGCTGTTTTTT	CASSRWTGTNTGELFF
TRBV7-2	TRBJ1-4	.	.	TGTGCCAGCAGCTACAGGGCAACTAATGAAAAACTGTTTTTT	CASSYRATNEKLFF
TRBV5-1	TRBJ1-1	.	.	TGCGCCAGCTCCACGGGGAGGGGTATGAACACTGAAGCTTTCTTT	CASSTGRGMNTEAFF
TRBV7-6	TRBJ1-2	TRBD1	.	TGTGCCAGCAGCTCTTTCGCCGGCACAGGGGGTAACTATGGCTACACCTTC	CASSSFAGTGGNYGYTF
TRBV2	TRBJ1-5	.	.	TGTGCCATCCAGGGGTTGGGGAGTCCGAAAAAAAAGTTTAGTCAGCCCCAGCATTTT	CAIQGLGSPKKKFSQPQHF
TRBV27	TRBJ2-7	TRBD2	.	TGTGCCAGCAGTTTAAAGGCGGGAGTGGGATACGAGCAGTACTTC	CASSLKAGVGYEQYF
TRBV21-1	TRBJ2-7	.	.	TGTGCCAGCAGCAAAGTCCGCCTCCGGGGAAAGGTCTACGAGCAGTACTTC	CASSKVRLRGKVYEQYF
TRBV10-1	TRBJ1-3	TRBD1	.	TGCGCCAGCACCGACATCACAGGGGCTATTTCCTCTGGAAACACCATATATTTT	CASTDITGAISSGNTIYF
TRBV10-3	TRBJ1-5	TRBD1	.	TGTGCCATCAGCATGACAGGGGACAATCAGCCCCAGCATTTT	CAISMTGDNQPQHF
TRBV6-6	TRBJ1-4	.	once	TGTGCCAGCAGCCTGGACAAAAGAGGACTGTTTTTT	CASSLDKRGLFF
TRBV2	TRBJ2-7	.	.	TGTGCCAGCTCCCCCTCTGGGGCAGGCGTCCTAGGCGAGCAGTACTTC	CASSPSGAGVLGEQYF
TRBV15	TRBJ2-2	TRBD2	many	TGTGCCACCAGCAGAGATTGGGCGGGAGGGGTCACCGGGGAGCTGTTTTTT	CATSRDWAGGVTGELFF
TRBV18	TRBJ2-7	TRBD2	few	TGTGCCAGCTCACCACCGTTGGGAGGACTAGCCTTTTTGGAGCAGTACTTC	CASSPPLGGLAFLEQYF
TRBV27	TRBJ2-1	TRBD2	.	TGTGCCAGCAGTCTCGGACTAGCGGGAGGGCATGAGCAGTTCTTC	CASSLGLAGGHEQFF
TRBV10-3	TRBJ1-1	.	.	TGTGCCATCAGCATACAGGGAATGAACACTGAAGCTTTCTTT	CAISIQGMNTEAFF
TRBV7-9	TRBJ2-3	.	.	TGTGCCAGCAGCTTTTCACAGGACACAGATACGCAGTATTTT	CASSFSQDTDTQYF
TRBV5-4	TRBJ2-7	.	few	TGTGCCAGCAGCGCCCGGGACTTCTCCTACGAGCAGTACTTC	CASSARDFSYEQYF
TRBV6-1	TRBJ2-6	.	few	TGTGCCAGCAGTGGACTGAGCTCTGGGGCCAACGTCCTGACTTTC	CASSGLSSGANVLTF
TRBV5-4	TRBJ2-5	TRBD2	.	TGTGCCAGCAGCCTAGCGGGAGGGCCGGAGACCCAGTACTTC	CASSLAGGPETQYF
TRBV5-1	TRBJ1-2	.	.	TGCGCCAGCGGAACAGCCCCTAACTATGGCTACACCTTC	CASGTAPNYGYTF
TRBV30	TRBJ1-2	.	.	TGTGCCTGGAGTCGGGGGGCGGGCTATGGCTACACCTTC	CAWSRGAGYGYTF
TRBV29-1	TRBJ2-1	.	.	TGCAGCGTTTACGGTGGTGAGCAGTTCTTC	CSVYGGEQFF
TRBV7-8	TRBJ2-1	TRBD2	.	TGTGCCAGCAGCTTGGCGGGACTAGCGGGAAGGAATGAGCAGTTCTTC	CASSLAGLAGRNEQFF